Listed below are T cell receptor beta chains from one sample, sequenced in a study of blood T cell repertoires in COVID-19. The repertoire was sequenced with immunoSEQ multiplex PCR; TCRdb's copy has only in-frame clones and lacks some. The data contain about 470,000 clones, about 90% of them seen just once; the ten biggest clones take up 0.7%. The sample comprised PBMCs or T cells enriched from blood (not recorded which). These receptors were obtained from a woman aged 18-29 years who had recovered from COVID-19. The CDR3 runs from the conserved cysteine through the conserved F or W. The D gene is left open where the match is weak. Clone size is given for some rows only: seen once, a few or many times, or a class if the clone is expanded.

v_gene,d_gene,j_gene,abundance,CDR3aa,CDR3nt
TRBV5-1,NA,TRBJ1-1,NA,CASSLEGWDEAFF,TGCGCCAGCAGCTTGGAGGGGTGGGATGAAGCTTTCTTT
TRBV4-1,NA,TRBJ2-7,NA,CASSQGTALVYEQYF,TGCGCCAGCAGCCAAGGGACAGCGCTCGTCTACGAGCAGTACTTC
TRBV2,NA,TRBJ2-5,NA,CASSVKMVYSGEETQYF,TGTGCCAGCAGTGTCAAAATGGTGTATTCAGGGGAAGAGACCCAGTACTTC
TRBV5-1,NA,TRBJ1-6,few,CASSLGLIGEINSPLHF,TGCGCCAGCAGCTTGGGTCTCATCGGGGAAATAAATTCACCCCTCCACTTT
TRBV2,TRBD1,TRBJ2-3,NA,CASSRARGRTDTQYF,TGTGCCAGCAGTCGCGCCAGGGGGAGAACAGATACGCAGTATTTT
TRBV6-4,NA,TRBJ2-3,once,CASSGAGAPTDTQYF,TGTGCCAGCAGTGGGGCAGGGGCCCCCACAGATACGCAGTATTTT
TRBV6-1,TRBD1,TRBJ1-5,NA,CASSDRQGNQPQHF,TGTGCCAGCAGTGATCGACAGGGGAATCAGCCCCAGCATTTT
TRBV5-4,TRBD1,TRBJ1-1,NA,CASSLSGGILGEAFF,TGTGCCAGCAGCTTGTCAGGGGGCATTCTGGGTGAAGCTTTCTTT
TRBV6-5,NA,TRBJ1-3,NA,CASSTRYTGNTIYF,TGTGCCAGCAGCACGCGGTACACCGGAAACACCATATATTTT
TRBV5-1,TRBD2,TRBJ2-2,NA,CASSLGTSGGDNTGELFF,TGCGCCAGCAGCCTAGGGACTAGCGGGGGAGATAACACCGGGGAGCTGTTTTTT
TRBV5-1,TRBD1,TRBJ2-1,NA,CASTDRGSDEQFF,TGCGCCAGCACGGACAGGGGCTCCGATGAGCAGTTCTTC
TRBV15,NA,TRBJ2-5,NA,CATSREGWGEQTQYF,TGTGCCACCAGCAGAGAGGGGTGGGGAGAGCAGACCCAGTACTTC
TRBV12-3/TRBV12-4,NA,TRBJ2-5,NA,CASSTQGQTQYF,TGTGCCAGCAGTACCCAGGGCCAGACCCAGTACTTC
TRBV6-5,TRBD1,TRBJ2-5,NA,CASSRTGGIETQYF,TGTGCCAGCAGTCGGACAGGGGGCATTGAGACCCAGTACTTC
TRBV25-1,NA,TRBJ2-1,NA,CASSVTVGHEQFF,TGTGCCAGCAGTGTTACAGTGGGTCATGAGCAGTTCTTC
TRBV5-8,NA,TRBJ2-1,NA,CASSSSTPNEQFF,TGTGCCAGCAGCTCTAGTACCCCCAATGAGCAGTTCTTC
TRBV30,TRBD1,TRBJ2-7,NA,CAWSALGQGAREQYF,TGTGCCTGGAGTGCGTTGGGACAGGGGGCGAGGGAGCAGTACTTC
TRBV5-1,NA,TRBJ2-5,few,CASSLRGETQYF,TGCGCCAGCAGCTTAAGGGGTGAGACCCAGTACTTC
TRBV27,NA,TRBJ2-5,NA,CASSLIPPTGETQYF,TGTGCCAGCAGTTTAATCCCCCCAACCGGGGAGACCCAGTACTTC
TRBV6-5,NA,TRBJ1-3,NA,CASSYGGKSGNTIYF,TGTGCCAGCAGTTACGGGGGGAAGTCTGGAAACACCATATATTTT
TRBV27,TRBD1,TRBJ2-3,once,CASSLRQGTDTQYF,TGTGCCAGCAGTTTAAGACAGGGGACAGATACGCAGTATTTT
TRBV6-5,NA,TRBJ2-3,NA,CASTNRGLFTDTQYF,TGTGCCAGCACCAACAGAGGGCTTTTCACAGATACGCAGTATTTT
TRBV7-2,TRBD2,TRBJ2-4,few,CASSSGLAGGLAKNIQYF,TGTGCCAGCAGCTCTGGACTAGCGGGGGGACTAGCCAAAAACATTCAGTACTTC
TRBV28,NA,TRBJ2-3,NA,CASSRDSTTDTQYF,TGTGCCAGCAGTCGGGACTCCACCACAGATACGCAGTATTTT
TRBV7-9,TRBD1,TRBJ1-6,NA,CASSSGTDYSPLHF,TGTGCCAGCAGCTCCGGGACAGATTATTCACCCCTCCACTTT
TRBV12-1,NA,TRBJ2-7,NA,CASSRSSYEQYF,TGTGCCAGCTCGCGTTCCTCCTACGAGCAGTACTTC
TRBV29-1,TRBD1,TRBJ2-2,NA,CSVEGWTGNTGELFF,TGCAGCGTTGAAGGTTGGACAGGGAACACCGGGGAGCTGTTTTTT
TRBV10-2,NA,TRBJ1-1,NA,CASRSWNTEAFF,TGCGCCAGCAGGTCCTGGAACACTGAAGCTTTCTTT
TRBV3-1/TRBV3-2,NA,TRBJ2-2,NA,CASSHLYTGELFF,TGTGCCAGCAGCCACTTATACACCGGGGAGCTGTTTTTT
TRBV5-1,NA,TRBJ2-7,NA,CASSPGVTYEQYF,TGCGCCAGCAGCCCCGGGGTGACCTACGAGCAGTACTTC
TRBV6-2/TRBV6-3,TRBD2,TRBJ2-5,NA,CASSHGTSGALGETQYF,TGTGCCAGCAGCCACGGGACTAGCGGGGCCCTGGGAGAGACCCAGTACTTC
TRBV5-6,NA,TRBJ1-2,NA,CASLVGQLYGYTF,TGTGCCAGCTTAGTAGGACAGCTCTATGGCTACACCTTC
TRBV2,NA,TRBJ2-7,few,CATRTETYEQYF,TGTGCCACCAGGACAGAGACCTACGAGCAGTACTTC
TRBV28,TRBD1,TRBJ1-5,once,CASSLGTGNQPQHF,TGTGCCAGCAGCCTAGGGACAGGCAATCAGCCCCAGCATTTT
TRBV19,NA,TRBJ2-5,NA,CASSIAGYQETQYF,TGTGCCAGTAGTATAGCAGGGTACCAAGAGACCCAGTACTTC
TRBV20-1,TRBD1,TRBJ2-4,NA,CSASGQERNIQYF,TGCAGTGCTAGTGGACAGGAGAGGAACATTCAGTACTTC
TRBV9,TRBD1,TRBJ2-5,NA,CASSVGQGAGETQYF,TGTGCCAGCAGCGTAGGACAGGGGGCCGGAGAGACCCAGTACTTC
TRBV5-1,TRBD2,TRBJ2-1,NA,CASSLIAGGYNEQFF,TGCGCCAGCAGCTTGATAGCGGGGGGCTACAATGAGCAGTTCTTC
TRBV25-1,TRBD1,TRBJ1-5,NA,CASSAPGQGWQPQHF,TGTGCCAGCAGTGCACCGGGACAGGGGTGGCAGCCCCAGCATTTT
TRBV6-5,NA,TRBJ1-1,NA,CASMMDRYNTEAFF,TGTGCCAGCATGATGGACAGATATAACACTGAAGCTTTCTTT
TRBV25-1,NA,TRBJ2-2,NA,CASSEQGKGGELFF,TGTGCCAGCAGTGAACAGGGGAAAGGGGGGGAGCTGTTTTTT
TRBV5-1,NA,TRBJ2-1,NA,CASSLSGGGSYNEQFF,TGCGCCAGCAGCTTGTCTGGGGGAGGATCCTACAATGAGCAGTTCTTC
TRBV9,TRBD2,TRBJ2-3,NA,CASSPLAGGSTDTQYF,TGTGCCAGCAGCCCTCTAGCGGGGGGGAGCACAGATACGCAGTATTTT
TRBV9,NA,TRBJ2-1,NA,CASSVTGSSYNEQFF,TGTGCCAGCAGCGTGACTGGGAGCTCCTACAATGAGCAGTTCTTC
TRBV5-6,NA,TRBJ1-2,NA,CASSFGSPVGYTF,TGTGCCAGCAGCTTCGGGTCCCCTGTGGGCTACACCTTC
TRBV10-3,NA,TRBJ1-1,NA,CAISYGDSEAFF,TGTGCCATTTCTTACGGGGACTCTGAAGCTTTCTTT
TRBV7-9,NA,TRBJ1-2,NA,CASSFGSDWGNGYTF,TGTGCCAGCAGCTTTGGAAGTGACTGGGGCAATGGCTACACCTTC
TRBV7-8,TRBD2,TRBJ2-2,NA,CASSLVPAGGPFGELFF,TGTGCCAGCAGCTTAGTCCCAGCGGGGGGGCCGTTTGGGGAGCTGTTTTTT
TRBV5-1,TRBD1,TRBJ1-2,NA,CASSTNPGTDYGYTF,TGCGCCAGCAGCACCAACCCTGGGACAGACTATGGCTACACCTTC
TRBV7-6,NA,TRBJ1-1,NA,CASSLALGGNTEAFF,TGTGCCAGCAGCTTAGCGTTAGGGGGGAACACTGAAGCTTTCTTT
TRBV4-1,TRBD1,TRBJ1-2,NA,CASSRLGGQGANYGYTF,TGCGCCAGCAGCCGATTGGGGGGACAGGGCGCTAACTATGGCTACACCTTC
TRBV7-9,TRBD1,TRBJ1-5,NA,CASSLGQGYSNQPQHF,TGTGCCAGCAGCTTAGGACAGGGCTATAGCAATCAGCCCCAGCATTTT
TRBV4-1,NA,TRBJ1-3,NA,CASSHLQVSGNTIYF,TGCGCCAGCAGCCATCTGCAGGTCTCTGGAAACACCATATATTTT
TRBV6-4,TRBD2,TRBJ2-3,NA,CASSDSSLAGGKINTDTQYF,TGTGCCAGCAGTGACTCGAGCCTAGCGGGGGGGAAAATAAACACAGATACGCAGTATTTT